The entry below describes one TCR beta chain. These data belong to a study of blood T cell repertoires in COVID-19. At the level of the study: Samples representing acute and convalescent COVID-19 were sourced from the United States, Italy and Spain. T cells, B-cell-depleted T cells, or PBMCs supplied cDNA or gDNA.

In the authors' methods: Cell counts per sample came from amplifying reference gene primers. Data came from immunoSEQ multiplex PCR; TCRdb stores just in-frame clones and leaves some out. The V and J calls and the clone size are those of that table, but D and trimming were determined from the DNA. The sample lists some 45,000 clones, roughly nine tenths occurring once. Source material: peripheral blood. This sequence was found in a human donor in a cohort sampled during active COVID-19.

The CDR3 here is CASSLGASGERNTGELFF. The CDR3 coding sequence is TGTGCCAGCAGCTTAGGTGCTAGCGGGGAGCGGAACACCGGGGAGCTGTTTTTT. The V and J genes are TRBV7-9 and TRBJ2-2, with TRBD2 matching over 9 bases. This CDR3 has 18 residues. Germline V gives CDR1 SEHNR, CDR2 FQNEAQ (reference sequence). With V trimmed by 1 base and J by 1 base, 7 bases remained unmatched.